The clone carrying this T cell receptor (beta chain) rates as large. Its antigen is still unknown. The data were obtained in a study of vaccination and CD4 T cells after COVID-19. On the study more broadly: The convalescents, six males and four females, included two who were Hispanic.

Study findings and constraints: Convalescent patients had a median around 90% of post-vaccine SARS-CoV-2-reactive clones that were detected only after vaccination, not before it.

The treatment here: approximately nine-day PBMC culture with coronavirus spike peptide pools or control peptides (ViraFEST assay). For ViraFEST, peptide pools expanded antigen-specific T cells, after which the TCRs were sequenced. The Oncomine TCR Beta short-read assay sequenced DNA from cultured CD4+ T cells. MiXCR, run by TCRdb on the PCR reads, gives a single entry per CDR3 protein. The sample carries 3,700 or so distinct CDR3 sequences, roughly a fifth recorded once. Per germline, CDR1 DFQATT and CDR2 SNEGSKA (reference sequence). V lost 1 base, J lost 10 bases, and 10 bases lay in between. The CDR3 totals 12 residues.

This clonotype was sampled from a human donor who had recovered from COVID-19. V and J are TRBV20-1 and TRBJ1-4; D perhaps matches TRBD1 (5 bases). The sequencing sample was made of CD4+ T cells from blood, cultured in vitro. CDR3 sequence (DNA): TGCAGTGCTAGAGGGGGCCCCGGAAAACTGTTTTTT. It is translated as CSARGGPGKLFF.